The subject of this entry is one T cell receptor (beta chain). Its antigen is unknown. V was clipped by 3 bases and J by 1 base, with 15 bases between them. CDR1 and CDR2 (germline): MNHEY, SMNVEV (reference sequence). The CDR3 runs 16 residues. This entry belongs to a study of T cell responses to AZD1222 COVID-19 vaccine. Study-level findings and limits: Mostly white British, mostly female donors; authors suggested clonal diversity may be underestimated. The number of AZD1222 recipients seropositive at baseline was only five to seven.

The method was immunoSEQ multiplex PCR; TCRdb's version includes in-frame clones alone and lacks a portion of them. The sample contains roughly 97,000 clones, about 89% of which appear only once. The genes are TRBV27 and TRBJ2-5; perhaps TRBD2 as D (6 bases). The TCR originated in an adult in good health. Sequencing was performed on peripheral blood, taken on day 0 of AZD1222 vaccination. CDR3 in DNA: TGTGCCAGCAGTTTGAGGGGAATGGAGGGCCAAGAGACCCAGTACTTC. This sequence encodes CASSLRGMEGQETQYF.